This T cell receptor beta chain came from a study of T cell responses to AZD1222 COVID-19 vaccine. Details on this clone: Its antigen is undetermined.

V gave up 3 bases and J gave up 2 bases; unmatched junction bases: 12. Per the germline V gene, CDR1 is LGHDT and CDR2 is YNNKEL (reference sequence). There are 17 residues in the CDR3. General observations from the study: The donor cohort was predominantly white British with a female majority, and clonal diversity may have been underestimated. Repertoires in all cases were sampled only once the peak T cell response had passed. Spike as a whole was targeted by vaccine-associated CD4 TCRs, dominant at 160-218 and 743-854.

Repertoires were generated with immunoSEQ multiplex PCR, while TCRdb's copy carries only in-frame clones and drops some. This sample has some 150,000 clones, with 80% to 95% found just once. V gene TRBV3-1 (or the pseudogene TRBV3-2) combines with J gene TRBJ2-7; 8 nucleotides align to TRBD2. Here the sequenced sample was peripheral blood, taken on day 0 of AZD1222 vaccination. The receptor's source is an adult in good health. CDR3 coding DNA: TGTGCCAGCAGCCAGGGTTGCGGGAGGTGGCGTACCTACGAGCAGTACTTC. Translating it yields CASSQGCGRWRTYEQYF.